The present TCR beta chain was sequenced within a study of HIV-infected children after antiretroviral therapy interruption. Overall study: Weeks 0, 12, interruption end (24 or 48), and about 3 years post-study gave interruption-arm samples.

Unique molecular identifiers were included in an RNA-based 3' RACE TCR library. TCRdb reprocessed the 3' RACE reads via MiXCR and lists one record per CDR3 protein. The sample holds 30,000 to 50,000 distinct CDR3 sequences; less than 8.5% are singletons and the top ten take more than 0.85%. The treatment is: PENTA 11 planned treatment interruption arm or continuous ART arm. At least 24 weeks of at least three-drug ART, in children 2 to 15 years. The CDR3 sequence is 13 residues long. Germline V gene data show CDR1 as SNHLY and CDR2 as FYNNEI. Trimming pared 7 bases from V and 2 bases from J, leaving 12 bases between. The sample holds many counts of this clonotype.

The V call is TRBV2, the J call TRBJ2-7; D is perhaps TRBD2 (6 bases). The sample in question was CD45RA+ CD4+ T cells from PBMCs, pooled from several time points, obtained from a donor given antiretroviral therapy, either interrupted or continuous. Subset: naive CD4+ CD45RA+ CD45RO- T cells. The receptor's source is a pool of human donors with HIV. CDR3 sequence reads: CASTTRGPYEQYF. As DNA, the CDR3 is TGTGCCAGCACCACGCGGGGCCCCTACGAGCAGTACTTC. The full variable domain, its missing parts supplied by reference TRBV2 and TRBJ2-7, is EPEVTQTPSHQVTQMGQEVILRCVPISNHLYFYWYRQILGQKVEFLVSFYNNEISEKSEIFDDQFSVERPDGSNFTLKIRSTKLEDSAMYFCASTTRGPYEQYFGPGTRLTVT.